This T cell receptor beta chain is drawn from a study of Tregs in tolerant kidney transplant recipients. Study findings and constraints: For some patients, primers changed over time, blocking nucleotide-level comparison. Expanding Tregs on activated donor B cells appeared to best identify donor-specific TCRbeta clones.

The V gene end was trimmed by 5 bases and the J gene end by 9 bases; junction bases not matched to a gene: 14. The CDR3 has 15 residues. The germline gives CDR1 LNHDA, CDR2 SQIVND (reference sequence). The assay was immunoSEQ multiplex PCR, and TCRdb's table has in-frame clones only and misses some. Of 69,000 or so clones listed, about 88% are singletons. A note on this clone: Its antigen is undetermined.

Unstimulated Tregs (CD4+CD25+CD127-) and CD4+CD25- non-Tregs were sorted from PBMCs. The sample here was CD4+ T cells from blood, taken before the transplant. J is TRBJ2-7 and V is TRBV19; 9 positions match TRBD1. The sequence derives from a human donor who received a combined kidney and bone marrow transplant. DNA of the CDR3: TGTGCCAGTAGTTCTAATCCGGGACAGGGTTTCCGGCAGTACTTC. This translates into CASSSNPGQGFRQYF.